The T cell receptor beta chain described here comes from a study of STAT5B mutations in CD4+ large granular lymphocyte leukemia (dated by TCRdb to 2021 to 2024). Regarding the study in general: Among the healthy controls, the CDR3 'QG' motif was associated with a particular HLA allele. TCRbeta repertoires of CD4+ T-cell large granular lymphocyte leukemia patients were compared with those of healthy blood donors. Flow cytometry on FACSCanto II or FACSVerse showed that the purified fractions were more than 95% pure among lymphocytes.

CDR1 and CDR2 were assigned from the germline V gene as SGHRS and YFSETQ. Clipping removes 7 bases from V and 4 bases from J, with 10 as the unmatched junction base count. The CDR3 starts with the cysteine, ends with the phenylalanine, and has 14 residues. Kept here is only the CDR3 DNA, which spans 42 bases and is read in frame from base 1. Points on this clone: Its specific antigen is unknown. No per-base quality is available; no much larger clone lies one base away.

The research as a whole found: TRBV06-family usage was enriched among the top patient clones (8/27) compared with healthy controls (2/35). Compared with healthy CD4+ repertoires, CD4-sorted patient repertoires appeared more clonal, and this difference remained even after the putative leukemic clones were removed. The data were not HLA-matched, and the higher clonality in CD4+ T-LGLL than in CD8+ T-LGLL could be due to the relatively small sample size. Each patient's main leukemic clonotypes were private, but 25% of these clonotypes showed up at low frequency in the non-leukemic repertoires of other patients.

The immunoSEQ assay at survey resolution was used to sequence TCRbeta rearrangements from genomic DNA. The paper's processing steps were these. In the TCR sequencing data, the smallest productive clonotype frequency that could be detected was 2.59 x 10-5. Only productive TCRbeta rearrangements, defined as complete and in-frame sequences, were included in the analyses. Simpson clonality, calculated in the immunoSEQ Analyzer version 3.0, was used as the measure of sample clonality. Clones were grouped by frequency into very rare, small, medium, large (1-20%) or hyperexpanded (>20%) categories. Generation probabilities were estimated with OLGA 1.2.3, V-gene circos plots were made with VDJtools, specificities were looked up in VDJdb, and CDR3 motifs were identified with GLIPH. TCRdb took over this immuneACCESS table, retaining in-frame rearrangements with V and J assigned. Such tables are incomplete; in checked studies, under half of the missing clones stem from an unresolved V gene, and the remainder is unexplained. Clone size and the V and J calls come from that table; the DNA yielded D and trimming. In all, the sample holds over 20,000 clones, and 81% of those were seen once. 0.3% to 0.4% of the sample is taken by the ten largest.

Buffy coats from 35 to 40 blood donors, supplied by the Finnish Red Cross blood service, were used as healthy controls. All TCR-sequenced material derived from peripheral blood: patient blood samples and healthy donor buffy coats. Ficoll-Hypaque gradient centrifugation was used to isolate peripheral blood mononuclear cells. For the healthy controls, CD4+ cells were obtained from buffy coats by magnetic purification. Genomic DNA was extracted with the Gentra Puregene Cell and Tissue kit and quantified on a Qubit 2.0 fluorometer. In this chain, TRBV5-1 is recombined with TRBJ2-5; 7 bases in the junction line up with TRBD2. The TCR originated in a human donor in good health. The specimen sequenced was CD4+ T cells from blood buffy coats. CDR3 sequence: CASQREAGPETQYF. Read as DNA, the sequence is TGCGCCAGCCAACGGGAGGCGGGCCCAGAGACCCAGTACTTC.